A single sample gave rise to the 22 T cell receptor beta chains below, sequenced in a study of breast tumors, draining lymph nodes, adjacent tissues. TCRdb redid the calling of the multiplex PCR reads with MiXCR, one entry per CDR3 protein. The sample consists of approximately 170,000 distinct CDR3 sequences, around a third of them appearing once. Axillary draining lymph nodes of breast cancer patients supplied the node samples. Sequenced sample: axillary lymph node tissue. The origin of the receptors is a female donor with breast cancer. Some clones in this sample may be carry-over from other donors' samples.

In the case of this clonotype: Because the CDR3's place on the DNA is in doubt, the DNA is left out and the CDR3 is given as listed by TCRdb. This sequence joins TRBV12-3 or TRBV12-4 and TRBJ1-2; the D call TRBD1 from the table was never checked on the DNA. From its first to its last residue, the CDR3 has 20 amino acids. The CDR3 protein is CASSSADRTQPQHFGGGYTF.

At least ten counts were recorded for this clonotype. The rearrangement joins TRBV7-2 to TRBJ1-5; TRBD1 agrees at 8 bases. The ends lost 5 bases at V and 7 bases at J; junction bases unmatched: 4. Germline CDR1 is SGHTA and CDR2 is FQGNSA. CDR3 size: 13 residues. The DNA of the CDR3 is TGTGCCAGCAGCGCACAGGGGGTCCAGCCCCAGCATTTT. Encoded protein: CASSAQGVQPQHF.

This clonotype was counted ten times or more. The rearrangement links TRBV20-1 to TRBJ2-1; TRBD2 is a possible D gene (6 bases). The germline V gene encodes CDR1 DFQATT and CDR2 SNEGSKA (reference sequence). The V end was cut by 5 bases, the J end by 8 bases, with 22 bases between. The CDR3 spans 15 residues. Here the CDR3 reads CSAPWSGGPSDEQFF. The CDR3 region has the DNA TGCAGTGCTCCCTGGAGCGGAGGGCCATCAGATGAGCAGTTCTTC.

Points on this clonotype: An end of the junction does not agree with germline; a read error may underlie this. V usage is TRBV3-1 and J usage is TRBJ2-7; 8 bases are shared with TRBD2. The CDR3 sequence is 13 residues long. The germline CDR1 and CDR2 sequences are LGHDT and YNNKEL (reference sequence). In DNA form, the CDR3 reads TGTGCCTGCAGCCAAGCGGGGGTCTACGAGCAGTACTTC. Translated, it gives CACSQAGVYEQYF.

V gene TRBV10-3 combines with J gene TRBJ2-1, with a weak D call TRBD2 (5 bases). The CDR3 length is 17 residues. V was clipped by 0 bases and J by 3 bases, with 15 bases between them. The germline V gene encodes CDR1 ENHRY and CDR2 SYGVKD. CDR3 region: CAISESRASSYYNEQFF. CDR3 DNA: TGTGCCATCAGTGAGTCGAGGGCTAGCTCGTACTACAATGAGCAGTTCTTC.

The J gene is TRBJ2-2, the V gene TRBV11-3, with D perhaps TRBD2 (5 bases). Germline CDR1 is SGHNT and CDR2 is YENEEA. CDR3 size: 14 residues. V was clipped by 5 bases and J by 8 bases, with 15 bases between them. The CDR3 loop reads CASSPRAGSGELFF. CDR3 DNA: TGTGCCAGCAGCCCGCGGGCCGGCTCGGGGGAGCTGTTTTTT.

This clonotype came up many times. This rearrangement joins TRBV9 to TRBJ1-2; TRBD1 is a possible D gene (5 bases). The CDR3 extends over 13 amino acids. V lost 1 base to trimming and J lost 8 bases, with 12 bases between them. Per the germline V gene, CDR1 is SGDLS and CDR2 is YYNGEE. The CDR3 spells CASSVPGAWGYTF. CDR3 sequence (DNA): TGTGCCAGCAGCGTACCCGGGGCCTGGGGCTACACCTTC.

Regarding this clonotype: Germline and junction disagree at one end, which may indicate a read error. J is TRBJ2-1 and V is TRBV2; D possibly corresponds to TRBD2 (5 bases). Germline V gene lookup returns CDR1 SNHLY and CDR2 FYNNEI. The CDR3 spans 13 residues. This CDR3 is CASSSDGLNQQFF. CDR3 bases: TGTGCCAGCAGTAGTGACGGACTCAATCAGCAGTTCTTC.

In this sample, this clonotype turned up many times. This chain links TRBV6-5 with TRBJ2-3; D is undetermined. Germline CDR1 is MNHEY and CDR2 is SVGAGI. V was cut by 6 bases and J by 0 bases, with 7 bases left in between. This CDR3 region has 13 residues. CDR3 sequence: CASRGRSTDTQYF. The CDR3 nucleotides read TGTGCCAGCAGAGGAAGGAGCACAGATACGCAGTATTTT.

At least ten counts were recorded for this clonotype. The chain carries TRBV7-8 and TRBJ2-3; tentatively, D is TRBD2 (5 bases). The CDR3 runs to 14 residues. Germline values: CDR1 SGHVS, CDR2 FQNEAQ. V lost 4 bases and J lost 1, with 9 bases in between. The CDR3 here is CASSSDWGTDTQYF. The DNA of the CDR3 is TGTGCCAGCAGCTCGGACTGGGGCACAGATACGCAGTATTTT.

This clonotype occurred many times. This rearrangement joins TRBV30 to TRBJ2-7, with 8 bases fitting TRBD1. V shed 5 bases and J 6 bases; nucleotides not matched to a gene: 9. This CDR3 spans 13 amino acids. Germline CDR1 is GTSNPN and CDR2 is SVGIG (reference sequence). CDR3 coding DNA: TGTGCCTGGGAGACAGGGGTGGCGTCCGAGCAGTACTTC. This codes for CAWETGVASEQYF.

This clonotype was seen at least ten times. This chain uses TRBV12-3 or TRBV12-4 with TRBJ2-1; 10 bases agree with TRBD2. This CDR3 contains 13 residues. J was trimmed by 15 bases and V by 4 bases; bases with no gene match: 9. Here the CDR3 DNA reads TGTGCCAGCAGTTCTTCTGGACTAGCGGATGGGTTCTTC. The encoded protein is CASSSSGLADGFF.

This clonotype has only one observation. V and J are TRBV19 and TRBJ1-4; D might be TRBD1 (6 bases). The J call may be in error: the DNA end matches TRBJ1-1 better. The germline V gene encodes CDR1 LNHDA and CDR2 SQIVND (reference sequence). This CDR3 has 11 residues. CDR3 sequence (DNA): TGTGCCAGTAAGGGGGGGGTTAGTGCTTTCTTT. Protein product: CASKGGVSAFF.

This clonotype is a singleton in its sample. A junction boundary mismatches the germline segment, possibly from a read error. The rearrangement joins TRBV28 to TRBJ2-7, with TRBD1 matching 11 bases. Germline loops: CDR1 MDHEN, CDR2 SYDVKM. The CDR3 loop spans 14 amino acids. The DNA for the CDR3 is TGTGCCAGCGGTTTAATAGGACAGGGGGCGGAGCAGTACTTC. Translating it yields CASGLIGQGAEQYF.

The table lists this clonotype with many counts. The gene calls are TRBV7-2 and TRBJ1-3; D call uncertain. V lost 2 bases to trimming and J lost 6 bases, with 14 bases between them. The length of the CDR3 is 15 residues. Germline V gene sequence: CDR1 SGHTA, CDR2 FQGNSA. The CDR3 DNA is TGTGCCAGCAGCTTACTTGCACAGACCTTAAACACCATATATTTT. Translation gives CASSLLAQTLNTIYF.

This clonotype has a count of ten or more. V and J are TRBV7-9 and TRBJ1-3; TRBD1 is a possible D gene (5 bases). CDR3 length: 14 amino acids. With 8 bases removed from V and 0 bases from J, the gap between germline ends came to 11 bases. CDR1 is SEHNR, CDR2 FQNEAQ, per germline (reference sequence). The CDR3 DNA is TGTGCCAGCCCAGACAGTGGCTCTGGAAACACCATATATTTT. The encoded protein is CASPDSGSGNTIYF.

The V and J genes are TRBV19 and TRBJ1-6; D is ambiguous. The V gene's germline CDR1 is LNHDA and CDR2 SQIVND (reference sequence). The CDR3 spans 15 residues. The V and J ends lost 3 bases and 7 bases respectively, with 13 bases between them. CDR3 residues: CASSIPSVWNSPLHF. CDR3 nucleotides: TGTGCCAGTAGTATCCCGTCGGTCTGGAATTCACCCCTCCACTTT.

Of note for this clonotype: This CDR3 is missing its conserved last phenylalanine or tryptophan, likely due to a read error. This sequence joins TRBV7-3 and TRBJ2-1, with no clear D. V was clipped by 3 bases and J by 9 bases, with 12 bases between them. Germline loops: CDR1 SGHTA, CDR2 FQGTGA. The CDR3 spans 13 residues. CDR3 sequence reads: CASSFPPAGEQFL. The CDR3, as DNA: TGTGCCAGCAGCTTCCCCCCAGCCGGTGAGCAGTTCCTC.

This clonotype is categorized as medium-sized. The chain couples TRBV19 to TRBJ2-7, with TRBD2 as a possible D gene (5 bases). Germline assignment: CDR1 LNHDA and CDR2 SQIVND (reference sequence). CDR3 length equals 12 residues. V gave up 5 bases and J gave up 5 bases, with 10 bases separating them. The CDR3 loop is CASSSTGNEQYF. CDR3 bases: TGTGCCAGTAGTTCGACCGGGAACGAGCAGTACTTC. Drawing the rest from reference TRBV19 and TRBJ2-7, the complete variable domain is DGGITQSPKYLFRKEGQNVTLSCEQNLNHDAMYWYRQDPGQGLRLIYYSQIVNDFQKGDIAEGYSVSREKKESFPLTVTSAQKNPTAFYLCASSSTGNEQYFGPGTRLTVT.

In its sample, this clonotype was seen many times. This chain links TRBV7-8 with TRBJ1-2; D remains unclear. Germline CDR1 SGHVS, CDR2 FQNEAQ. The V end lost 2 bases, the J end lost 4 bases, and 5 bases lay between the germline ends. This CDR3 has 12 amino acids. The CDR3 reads CASSLSGYGYTF. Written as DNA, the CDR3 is TGTGCCAGCAGCTTAAGTGGCTATGGCTACACCTTC.

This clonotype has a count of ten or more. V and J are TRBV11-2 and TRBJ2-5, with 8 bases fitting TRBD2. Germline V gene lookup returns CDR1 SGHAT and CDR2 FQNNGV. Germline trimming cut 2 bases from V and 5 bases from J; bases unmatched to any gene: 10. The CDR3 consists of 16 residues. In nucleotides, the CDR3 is TGTGCCAGCAGCTTATACGGGAGGGCAGGAGGCGAGACCCAGTACTTC. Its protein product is CASSLYGRAGGETQYF. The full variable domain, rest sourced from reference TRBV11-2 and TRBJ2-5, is EAGVAQSPRYKIIEKRQSVAFWCNPISGHATLYWYQQILGQGPKLLIQFQNNGVVDDSQLPKDRFSAERLKGVDSTLKIQPAKLEDSAVYLCASSLYGRAGGETQYFGPGTRLLVL.

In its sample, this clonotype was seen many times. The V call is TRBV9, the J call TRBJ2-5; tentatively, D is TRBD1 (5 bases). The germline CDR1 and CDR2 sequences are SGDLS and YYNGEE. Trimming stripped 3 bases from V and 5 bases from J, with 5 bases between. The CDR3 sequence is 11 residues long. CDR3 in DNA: TGTGCCAGCAGCGAGGGGGAGACCCAGTACTTC. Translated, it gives CASSEGETQYF.